These T cell receptor beta chains were read from a single sample in a study of vaccination effects on CD4 cells after COVID-19. Data came from immunoSEQ multiplex PCR; TCRdb stores just in-frame clones and leaves some out. The table records 45,000 or so clones, roughly three quarters of them present only once. No antigen has been assigned to these receptors. The specimen was CD4+ T cells from PBMCs cultured without peptide, collected before COVID-19 vaccination. The receptors here all came from a human donor who had a prior SARS-CoV-2 infection. Each CDR3 is given with its conserved first and last residue. The order of the fields is V gene, CDR3 protein.

>TRBV9
CASSKGVDTDTQYF
>TRBV27
CASSSPGLAGGLNEQYF
>TRBV5-1
CASRREGLNTEAFF
>TRBV16
CASSQFEQGRTEAFF
>TRBV3-1/TRBV3-2
CASSLAGTGGLRETQYF
>TRBV5-4
CASSRGASGSYNEQFF
>TRBV4-2
CASSRPGHFNYGYTF
>TRBV19
CASSQPGGNTEAFF
>TRBV2
CASSWVGNTEAFF
>TRBV11-3
CASSPLSRMNTEAFF
>TRBV2
CASTYQFNTEAFF
>TRBV25-1
CASSETGTYTEAFF
>TRBV10-3
CAISESMGSYEQYF
>TRBV2
CASSGWAGSSYEQYF
>TRBV2
CASSGHTMSQFF
>TRBV13
CASSIWGRGRDTEAFF
>TRBV29-1
CSVQRTSGSASGHEQFF
>TRBV14
CASSQTRSSYEQYF
>TRBV11-3
CASSLEGTFQETQYF
>TRBV5-1
CASSYNGQGAYNSPLHF
>TRBV19
CASSRGVSGNTIYF
>TRBV24-1
CATSDIRDRESDTQYF
>TRBV2
CASSEPDIFTTDTQYF
>TRBV5-4
CASSYQTGGAVYGYTF
>TRBV4-2
CASSQGGQFLETQYF
>TRBV18
CASSPTTGLYEQYF
>TRBV9
CASSVEVEGSGELFF
>TRBV10-3
CAISELEGAGEQYF
>TRBV5-4
CASSAGGRETQYF
>TRBV28
CATGTITGVLREQYF
>TRBV5-8
CASSPQIASYEQYF
>TRBV5-4
CASSQGGVKDTQYF
>TRBV7-8
CASSHQGLAGYEQYF
>TRBV2
CASRGQGVGEQYF
>TRBV7-2
CASSLERGWILTEAFF
>TRBV5-6
CASSLGTGRPNEKLFF
>TRBV5-1
CASSAIQGGGEKLFF